This entry is about one T cell receptor beta chain. No antigen is known for it. This record belongs to a study of liver allograft versus peripheral blood T cells. Overall study: Within transplanted livers, the T cell receptor repertoires were examined and compared against the repertoires present in the peripheral blood of liver transplant recipients.

Germline V gene data show CDR1 as DFQATT and CDR2 as SNEGSKA (reference sequence). The V gene lost 4 bases and the J gene lost 9 bases, with 13 bases spanning the gap. The CDR3 covers 13 residues. TCRdb reanalysed the reads using MiXCR and keeps one entry per CDR3 protein. This table has over 10,000 distinct CDR3 sequences, 25% to 35% appearing once. Study-wide findings and caveats: As reported, T cell receptor repertoires inside liver allografts differed from those present in peripheral blood.

This chain connects TRBV20-1 to TRBJ1-6, with D possibly being TRBD1 (6 bases). This clonotype originated in a human patient who had a liver transplant. Part of the T cells may come from the graft donor. CDR3 DNA: TGCAGTGCTACCTCACAGGGTAGTTCACCCCTCCACTTT. Protein sequence: CSATSQGSSPLHF.